The TCR beta chain described here comes from a study of cytotoxic CD8 clonotypes in ibrutinib-treated CLL. Study overall: Response samples followed a median around 11 months of treatment, range 6 to 36.

Depth targeted 1 in 200,000 to 1 in 1 million T cells, averaging 10x coverage per clonotype. TCRdb's table, derived via immunoSEQ multiplex PCR, lists solely in-frame clones and lacks some. Altogether approximately 330,000 clones are present, about 80% being singletons, with the ten largest covering about 6.3%. Trimming cost V 4 bases and J 6 bases, with 10 bases left between them. This CDR3 spans 13 amino acids. The germline CDR1 and CDR2 sequences are MNHNS and SASEGT. To note about this clone: Its matching antigen is unknown.

Whole-study results and caveats: Patients with sustained remission and those progressing were sampled at differing times. Clonality rose at ibrutinib response and fell back toward baseline at progression.

This sequence originates from a human donor with chronic lymphocytic leukemia. This chain connects TRBV6-1 to TRBJ2-1; TRBD1 might be the D (5 bases). This specimen consisted of PBMCs, obtained before ibrutinib treatment. CDR3 nucleotides: TGTGCCAGCAGTGCGACCAGGGTCAATGAGCAGTTCTTC. Encoded protein: CASSATRVNEQFF.